This T cell receptor (beta chain) was found in a study of shared clonotypes between healthy human individuals. Trimming removed 6 bases from V and 2 bases from J, with 13 bases in between. The CDR3 totals 14 residues. Germline assignment: CDR1 MNHNS and CDR2 SASEGT. Every one of the donors was a Caucasian adult that lived in Nashville, Tennessee. Each unsorted sample relied on about 90 million PBMCs as its source of genomic DNA. Some clones are missing from TCRdb's copy, which holds only in-frame ones; the method was immunoSEQ multiplex PCR. The data show 550,000 to 600,000 clones, around 80% seen once.

The sequencing sample was made of PBMCs. The TCR comes from a woman aged 35 to 49 in good health. Some clones in this sample may be carry-over from other donors' samples. The rearrangement joins TRBV6-1 to TRBJ2-5, with a tentative D call TRBD1 (5 bases). In nucleotides, the CDR3 is TGTGCCAGCAGCGGAAGGGGAACACAAGAGACCCAGTACTTC. It codes for CASSGRGTQETQYF.